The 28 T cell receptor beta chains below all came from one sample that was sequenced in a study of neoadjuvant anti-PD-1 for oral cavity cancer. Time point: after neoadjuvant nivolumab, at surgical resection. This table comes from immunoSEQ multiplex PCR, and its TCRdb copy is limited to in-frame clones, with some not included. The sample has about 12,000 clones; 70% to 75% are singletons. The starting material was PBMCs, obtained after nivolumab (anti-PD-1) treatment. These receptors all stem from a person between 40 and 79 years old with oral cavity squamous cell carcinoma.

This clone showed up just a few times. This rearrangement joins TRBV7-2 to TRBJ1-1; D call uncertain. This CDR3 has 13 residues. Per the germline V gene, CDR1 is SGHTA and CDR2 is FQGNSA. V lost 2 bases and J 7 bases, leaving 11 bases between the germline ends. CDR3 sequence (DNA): TGTGCCAGCAGCTTACGGGGTATAGATGAAGCTTTCTTT. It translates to CASSLRGIDEAFF.

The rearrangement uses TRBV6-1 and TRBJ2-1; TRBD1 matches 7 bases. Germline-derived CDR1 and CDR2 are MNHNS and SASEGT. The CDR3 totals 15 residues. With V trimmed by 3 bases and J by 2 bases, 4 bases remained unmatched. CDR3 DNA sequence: TGTGCCAGCAGTGAGGGGACAGCAACCTACAATGAGCAGTTCTTC. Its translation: CASSEGTATYNEQFF.

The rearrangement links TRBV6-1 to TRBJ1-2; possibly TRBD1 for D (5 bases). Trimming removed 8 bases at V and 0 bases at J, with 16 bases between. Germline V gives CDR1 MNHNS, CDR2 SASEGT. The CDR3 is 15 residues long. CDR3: CASGATGAPNYGYTF. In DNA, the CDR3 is TGTGCCAGCGGGGCCACAGGCGCACCTAACTATGGCTACACCTTC.

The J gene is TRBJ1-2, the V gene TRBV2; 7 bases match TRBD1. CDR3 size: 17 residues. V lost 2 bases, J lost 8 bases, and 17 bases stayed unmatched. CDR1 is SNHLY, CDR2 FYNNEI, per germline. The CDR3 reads CASSESSGTDLWKGYTF. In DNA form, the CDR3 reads TGTGCCAGCAGTGAAAGTTCGGGGACAGACCTATGGAAGGGCTACACCTTC.

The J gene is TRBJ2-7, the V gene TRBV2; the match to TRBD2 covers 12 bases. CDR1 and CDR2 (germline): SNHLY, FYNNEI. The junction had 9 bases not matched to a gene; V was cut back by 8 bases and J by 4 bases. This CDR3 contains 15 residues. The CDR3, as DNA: TGTGCCAGCTCCTTGACTAGCGGGAGTGGGTACGAGCAGTACTTC. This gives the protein CASSLTSGSGYEQYF.

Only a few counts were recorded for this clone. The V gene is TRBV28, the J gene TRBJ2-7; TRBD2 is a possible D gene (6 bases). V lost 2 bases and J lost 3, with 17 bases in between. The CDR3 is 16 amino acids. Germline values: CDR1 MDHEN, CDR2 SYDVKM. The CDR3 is CASSLPHPGAGYEQYF. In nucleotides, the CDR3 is TGTGCCAGCAGTTTACCCCATCCGGGAGCGGGCTACGAGCAGTACTTC. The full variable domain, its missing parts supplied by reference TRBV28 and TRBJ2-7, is DVKVTQSSRYLVKRTGEKVFLECVQDMDHENMFWYRQDPGLGLRLIYFSYDVKMKEKGDIPEGYSVSREKKERFSLILESASTNQTSMYLCASSLPHPGAGYEQYFGPGTRLTVT.

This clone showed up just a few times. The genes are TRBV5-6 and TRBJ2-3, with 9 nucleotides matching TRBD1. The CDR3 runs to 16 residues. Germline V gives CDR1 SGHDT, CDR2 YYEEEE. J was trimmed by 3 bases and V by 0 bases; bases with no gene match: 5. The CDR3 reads CASSLDSGTGTDTQYF. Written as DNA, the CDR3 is TGTGCCAGCAGCTTGGACAGTGGGACAGGGACAGATACGCAGTATTTT.

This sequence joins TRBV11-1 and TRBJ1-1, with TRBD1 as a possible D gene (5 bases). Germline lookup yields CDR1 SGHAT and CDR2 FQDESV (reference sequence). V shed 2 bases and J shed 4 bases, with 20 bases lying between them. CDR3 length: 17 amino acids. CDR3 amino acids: CASSLKGTFFTSTEAFF. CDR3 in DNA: TGTGCCAGCAGCTTAAAAGGGACCTTCTTTACAAGCACTGAAGCTTTCTTT. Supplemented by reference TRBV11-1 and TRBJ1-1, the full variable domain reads EAEVAQSPRYKITEKSQAVAFWCDPISGHATLYWYRQILGQGPELLVQFQDESVVDDSQLPKDRFSAERLKGVDSTLKIQPAELGDSAMYLCASSLKGTFFTSTEAFFGQGTRLTVV.

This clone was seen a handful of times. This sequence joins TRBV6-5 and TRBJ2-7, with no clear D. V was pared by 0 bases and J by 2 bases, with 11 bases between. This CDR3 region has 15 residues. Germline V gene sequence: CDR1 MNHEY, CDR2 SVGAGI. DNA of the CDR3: TGTGCCAGCAGTTACTCTACCAGGAGTGCCTACGAGCAGTACTTC. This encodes CASSYSTRSAYEQYF.

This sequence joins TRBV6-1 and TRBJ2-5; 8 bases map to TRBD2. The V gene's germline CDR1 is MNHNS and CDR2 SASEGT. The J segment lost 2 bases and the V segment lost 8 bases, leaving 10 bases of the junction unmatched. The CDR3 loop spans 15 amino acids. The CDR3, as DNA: TGTGCCAGCCCTAGGACGGGAGGGAAACAAGAGACCCAGTACTTC. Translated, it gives CASPRTGGKQETQYF.

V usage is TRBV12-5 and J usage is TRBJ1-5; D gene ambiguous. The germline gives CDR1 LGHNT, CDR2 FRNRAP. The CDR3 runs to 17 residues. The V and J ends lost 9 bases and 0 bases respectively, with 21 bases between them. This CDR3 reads CARREPRGLNSNQPQHF. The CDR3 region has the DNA TGTGCTAGACGGGAGCCGAGAGGACTAAATAGCAATCAGCCCCAGCATTTT.

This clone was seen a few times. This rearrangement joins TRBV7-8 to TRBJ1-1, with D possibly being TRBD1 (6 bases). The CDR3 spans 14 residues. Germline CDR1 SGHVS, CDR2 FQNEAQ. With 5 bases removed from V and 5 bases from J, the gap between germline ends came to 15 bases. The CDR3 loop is CASSLHRVWTEAFF. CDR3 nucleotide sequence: TGTGCCAGCAGCCTTCACAGGGTTTGGACTGAAGCTTTCTTT.

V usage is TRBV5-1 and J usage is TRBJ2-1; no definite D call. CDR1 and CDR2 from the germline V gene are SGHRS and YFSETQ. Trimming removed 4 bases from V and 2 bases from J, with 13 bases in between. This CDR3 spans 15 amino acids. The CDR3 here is CASSLEGFTYNEQFF. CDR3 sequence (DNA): TGCGCCAGCAGCCTAGAAGGTTTCACCTACAATGAGCAGTTCTTC.

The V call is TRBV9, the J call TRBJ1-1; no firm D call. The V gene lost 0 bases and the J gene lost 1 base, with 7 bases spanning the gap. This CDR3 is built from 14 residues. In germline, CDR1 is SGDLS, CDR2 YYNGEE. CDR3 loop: CASSVGTQNTEAFF. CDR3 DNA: TGTGCCAGCAGCGTAGGTACACAGAACACTGAAGCTTTCTTT.

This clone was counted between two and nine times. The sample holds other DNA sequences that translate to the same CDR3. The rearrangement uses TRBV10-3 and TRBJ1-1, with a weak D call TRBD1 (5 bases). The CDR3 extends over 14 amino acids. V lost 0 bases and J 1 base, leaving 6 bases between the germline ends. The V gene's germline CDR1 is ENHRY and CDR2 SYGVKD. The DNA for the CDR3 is TGTGCCATCAGTGAGTCTGGGGGGAACACTGAAGCTTTCTTT. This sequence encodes CAISESGGNTEAFF.

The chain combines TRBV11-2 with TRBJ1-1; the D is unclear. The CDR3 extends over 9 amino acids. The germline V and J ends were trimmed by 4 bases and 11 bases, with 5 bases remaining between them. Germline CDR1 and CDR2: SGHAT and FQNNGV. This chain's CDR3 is CASSSYAFF. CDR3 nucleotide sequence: TGTGCCAGCAGCTCGTACGCTTTCTTT.

The CDR3 is CAWRASGTGTDTQYF. The DNA for the CDR3 is TGTGCCTGGAGGGCTAGCGGGACTGGCACAGATACGCAGTATTTT. V gene TRBV30 combines with J gene TRBJ2-3; 9 bases map to TRBD2. Germline lookup yields CDR1 GTSNPN and CDR2 SVGIG (reference sequence). V was pared by 3 bases and J by 1 base, with 5 bases of the junction left unmatched. The CDR3 contains 15 residues. Filled out from reference TRBV30 and TRBJ2-3, the complete variable domain reads SQTIHQWPATLVQPVGSPLSLECTVEGTSNPNLYWYRQAAGRGLQLLFYSVGIGQISSEVPQNLSASRPQDRQFILSSKKLLLSDSGFYLCAWRASGTGTDTQYFGPGTRLTVL.

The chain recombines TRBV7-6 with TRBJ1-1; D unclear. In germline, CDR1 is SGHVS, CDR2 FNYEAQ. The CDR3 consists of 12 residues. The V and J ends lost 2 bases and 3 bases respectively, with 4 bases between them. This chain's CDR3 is CASSLPDTEAFF. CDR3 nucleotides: TGTGCCAGCAGCTTACCGGACACTGAAGCTTTCTTT.

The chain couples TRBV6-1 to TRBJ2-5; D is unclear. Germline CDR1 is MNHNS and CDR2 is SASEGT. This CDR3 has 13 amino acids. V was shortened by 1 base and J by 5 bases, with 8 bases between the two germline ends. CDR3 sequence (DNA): TGTGCCAGCAGTGAAGGGGGATGGGAGACCCAGTACTTC. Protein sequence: CASSEGGWETQYF.

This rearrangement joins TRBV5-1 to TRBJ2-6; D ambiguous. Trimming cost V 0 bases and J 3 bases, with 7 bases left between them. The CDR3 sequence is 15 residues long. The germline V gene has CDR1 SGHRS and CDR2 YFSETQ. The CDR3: CASSLGVVGANVLTF. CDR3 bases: TGCGCCAGCAGCTTGGGGGTTGTTGGGGCCAACGTCCTGACTTTC.

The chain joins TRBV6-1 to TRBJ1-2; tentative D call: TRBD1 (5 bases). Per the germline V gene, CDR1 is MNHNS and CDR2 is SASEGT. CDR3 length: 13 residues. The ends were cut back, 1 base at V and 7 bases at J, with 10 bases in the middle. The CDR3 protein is CASSEGTGLGYTF. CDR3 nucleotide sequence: TGTGCCAGCAGTGAAGGTACGGGGCTTGGCTACACCTTC.

CDR3 nucleotide sequence: TGTGCCAGCAGGAGGGACAGGGGGCGCGCATACCAGTACTTC. It encodes CASRRDRGRAYQYF. The chain joins TRBV6-1 to TRBJ2-4; 12 nucleotides line up with TRBD1. V dropped 6 bases and J dropped 13; count of bases not matched to a gene: 10. This CDR3 is built from 14 residues. In germline, CDR1 is MNHNS, CDR2 SASEGT.

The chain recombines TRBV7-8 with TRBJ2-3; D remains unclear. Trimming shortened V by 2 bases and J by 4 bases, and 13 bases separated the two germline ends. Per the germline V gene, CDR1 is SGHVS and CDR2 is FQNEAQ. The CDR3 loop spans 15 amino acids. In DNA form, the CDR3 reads TGTGCCAGCAGCTTAAACCTATCTCCCGCAGATACGCAGTATTTT. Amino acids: CASSLNLSPADTQYF.

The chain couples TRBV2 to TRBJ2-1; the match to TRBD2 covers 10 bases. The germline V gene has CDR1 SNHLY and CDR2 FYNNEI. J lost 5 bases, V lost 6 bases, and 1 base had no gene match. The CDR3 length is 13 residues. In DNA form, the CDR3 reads TGTGCCAGCAGCAGCGGGAGGGACAATGAGCAGTTCTTC. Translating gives CASSSGRDNEQFF.

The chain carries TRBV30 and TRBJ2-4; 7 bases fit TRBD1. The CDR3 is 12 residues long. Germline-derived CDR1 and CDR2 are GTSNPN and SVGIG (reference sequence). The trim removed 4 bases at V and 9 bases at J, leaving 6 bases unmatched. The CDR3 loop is CAWNPQGSIQYF. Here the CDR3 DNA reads TGTGCCTGGAACCCACAGGGGTCCATTCAGTACTTC.

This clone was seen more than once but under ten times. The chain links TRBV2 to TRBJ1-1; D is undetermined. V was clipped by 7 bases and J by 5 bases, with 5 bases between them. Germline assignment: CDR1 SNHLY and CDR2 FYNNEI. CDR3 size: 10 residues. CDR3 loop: CASTETEAFF. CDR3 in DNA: TGTGCCAGCACCGAGACTGAAGCTTTCTTT.

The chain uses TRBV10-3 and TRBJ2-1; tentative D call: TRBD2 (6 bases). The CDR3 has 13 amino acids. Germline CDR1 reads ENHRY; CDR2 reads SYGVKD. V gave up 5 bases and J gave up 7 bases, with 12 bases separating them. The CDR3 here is CAISRDSRNEQFF. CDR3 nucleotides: TGTGCCATCAGTAGGGACTCGAGGAATGAGCAGTTCTTC.

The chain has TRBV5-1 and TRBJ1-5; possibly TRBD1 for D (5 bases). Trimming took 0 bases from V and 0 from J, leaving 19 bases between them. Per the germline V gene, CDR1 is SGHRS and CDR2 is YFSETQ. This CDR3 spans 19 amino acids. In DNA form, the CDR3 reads TGCGCCAGCAGCTTGGCCCCCGCAGGGTCGACGGATAGCAATCAGCCCCAGCATTTT. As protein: CASSLAPAGSTDSNQPQHF.